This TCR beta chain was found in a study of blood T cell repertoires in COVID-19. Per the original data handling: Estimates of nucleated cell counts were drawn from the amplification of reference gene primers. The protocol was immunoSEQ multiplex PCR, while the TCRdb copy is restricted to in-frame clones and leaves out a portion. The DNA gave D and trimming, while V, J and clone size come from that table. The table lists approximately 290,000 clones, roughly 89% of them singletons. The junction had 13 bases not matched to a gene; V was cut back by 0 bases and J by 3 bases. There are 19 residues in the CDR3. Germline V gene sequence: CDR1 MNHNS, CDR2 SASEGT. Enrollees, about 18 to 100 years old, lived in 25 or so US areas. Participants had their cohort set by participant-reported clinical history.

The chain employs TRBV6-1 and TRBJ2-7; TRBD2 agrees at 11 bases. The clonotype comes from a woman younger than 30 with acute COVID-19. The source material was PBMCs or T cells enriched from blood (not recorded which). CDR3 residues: CASSEALGRTSGFNYEQYF. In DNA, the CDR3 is TGTGCCAGCAGTGAAGCATTAGGGAGGACTAGCGGGTTTAACTACGAGCAGTACTTC.